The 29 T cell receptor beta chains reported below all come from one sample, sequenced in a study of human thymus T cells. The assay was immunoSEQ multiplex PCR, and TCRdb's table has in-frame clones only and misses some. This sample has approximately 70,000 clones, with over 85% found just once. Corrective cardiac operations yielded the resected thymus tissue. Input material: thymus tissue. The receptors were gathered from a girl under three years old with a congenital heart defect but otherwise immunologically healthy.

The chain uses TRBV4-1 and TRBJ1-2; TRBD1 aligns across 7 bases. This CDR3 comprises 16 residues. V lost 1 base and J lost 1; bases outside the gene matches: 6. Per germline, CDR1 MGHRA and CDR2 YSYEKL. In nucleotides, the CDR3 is TGCGCCAGCAGCCAAGTCGGGACAGAGCTTAACTATGGCTACACCTTC. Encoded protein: CASSQVGTELNYGYTF.

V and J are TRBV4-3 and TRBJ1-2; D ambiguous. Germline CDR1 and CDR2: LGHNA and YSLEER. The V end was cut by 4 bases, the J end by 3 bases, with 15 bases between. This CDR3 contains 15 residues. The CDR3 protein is CASSLNDLSDYGYTF. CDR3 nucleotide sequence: TGCGCCAGCAGCCTAAATGACCTAAGCGACTATGGCTACACCTTC.

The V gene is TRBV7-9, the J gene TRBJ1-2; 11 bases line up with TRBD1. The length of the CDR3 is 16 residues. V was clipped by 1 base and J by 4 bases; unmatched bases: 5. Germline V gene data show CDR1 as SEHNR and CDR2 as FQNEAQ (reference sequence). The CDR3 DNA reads TGTGCCAGCAGCTTAGAGGAGGACAGGGGGCTCTATGGCTACACCTTC. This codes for CASSLEEDRGLYGYTF.

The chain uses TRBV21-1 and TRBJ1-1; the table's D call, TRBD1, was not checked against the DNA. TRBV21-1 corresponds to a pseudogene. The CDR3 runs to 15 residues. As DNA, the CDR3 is TGTGCCAGCAGCAACATACAGGGGGACGACACTGAAGCTTTCTTT. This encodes CASSNIQGDDTEAFF.

The chain's CDR3 is CASSYPTPSGLHNEQFF. CDR3 DNA: TGTGCCAGCAGCTATCCTACCCCTAGCGGGCTTCACAATGAGCAGTTCTTC. V is TRBV5-4 and J is TRBJ2-1; 8 positions agree with TRBD2. The junction had 13 bases not matched to a gene; V was cut back by 3 bases and J by 5 bases. This CDR3 comprises 17 residues. Per germline, CDR1 SGHNT and CDR2 YYREEE (reference sequence).

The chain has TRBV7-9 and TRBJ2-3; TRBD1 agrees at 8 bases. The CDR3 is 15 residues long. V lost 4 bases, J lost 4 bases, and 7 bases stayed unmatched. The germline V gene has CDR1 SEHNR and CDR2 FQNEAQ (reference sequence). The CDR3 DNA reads TGTGCCAGCAGCTCCCCCCCCAGGGGGCCAGATACGCAGTATTTT. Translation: CASSSPPRGPDTQYF.

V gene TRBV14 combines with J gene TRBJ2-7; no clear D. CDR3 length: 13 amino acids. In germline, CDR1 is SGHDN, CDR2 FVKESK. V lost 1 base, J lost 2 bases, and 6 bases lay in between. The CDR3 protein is CASSQGGTYEQYF. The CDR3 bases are TGTGCCAGCAGCCAAGGAGGAACCTACGAGCAGTACTTC.

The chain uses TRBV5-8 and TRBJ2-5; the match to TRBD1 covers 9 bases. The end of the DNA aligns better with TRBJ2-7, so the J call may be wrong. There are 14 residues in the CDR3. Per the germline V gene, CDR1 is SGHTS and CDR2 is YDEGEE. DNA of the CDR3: TGTGCCAGCAGCTTCGGGGGGACAGGGAGCGAGCAGTACTTC. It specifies CASSFGGTGSEQYF.

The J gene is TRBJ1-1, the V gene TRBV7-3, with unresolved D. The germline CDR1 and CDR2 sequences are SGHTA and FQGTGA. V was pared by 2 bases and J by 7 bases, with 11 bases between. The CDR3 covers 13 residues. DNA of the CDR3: TGTGCCAGCAGCTTAGACAAGGGAGGTGAAGCTTTCTTT. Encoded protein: CASSLDKGGEAFF.

Here the CDR3 DNA reads TGTGCCTGGAGTGTACAAGGGGGCAATCAGCCCCAGCATTTT. Protein sequence: CAWSVQGGNQPQHF. V usage is TRBV30 and J usage is TRBJ1-5, with D possibly being TRBD1 (5 bases). The CDR3 spans 14 residues. V was clipped by 0 bases and J by 2 bases, with 8 bases between them. Looked up from germline, CDR1 is GTSNPN and CDR2 is SVGIG (reference sequence). Using reference TRBV30 and TRBJ1-5 for the parts outside the CDR3, the full variable domain is SQTIHQWPATLVQPVGSPLSLECTVEGTSNPNLYWYRQAAGRGLQLLFYSVGIGQISSEVPQNLSASRPQDRQFILSSKKLLLSDSGFYLCAWSVQGGNQPQHFGDGTRLSIL.

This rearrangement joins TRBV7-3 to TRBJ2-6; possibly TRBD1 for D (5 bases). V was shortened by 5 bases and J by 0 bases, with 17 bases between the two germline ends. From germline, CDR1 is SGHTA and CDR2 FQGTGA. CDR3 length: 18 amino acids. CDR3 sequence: CASSPTVSSSSGANVLTF. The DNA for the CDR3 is TGTGCCAGCAGCCCGACAGTTAGTAGCAGCTCTGGGGCCAACGTCCTGACTTTC.

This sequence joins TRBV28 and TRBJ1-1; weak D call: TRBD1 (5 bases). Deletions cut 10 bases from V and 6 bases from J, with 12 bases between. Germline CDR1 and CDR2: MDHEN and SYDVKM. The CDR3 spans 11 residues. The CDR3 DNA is TGTGCCACCCAGGGCTTGCCTGAAGCTTTCTTT. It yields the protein CATQGLPEAFF.

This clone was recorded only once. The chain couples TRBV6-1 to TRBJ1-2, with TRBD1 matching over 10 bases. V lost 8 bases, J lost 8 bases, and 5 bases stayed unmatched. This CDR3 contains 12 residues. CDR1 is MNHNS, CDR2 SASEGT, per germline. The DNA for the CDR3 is TGTGCCAGCCGCGGGACAGGGGAGGGCTACACCTTC. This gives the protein CASRGTGEGYTF.

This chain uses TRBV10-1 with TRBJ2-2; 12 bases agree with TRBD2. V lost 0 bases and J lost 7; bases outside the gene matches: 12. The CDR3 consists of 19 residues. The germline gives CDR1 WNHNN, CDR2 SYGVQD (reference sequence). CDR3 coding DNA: TGCGCCAGCAGTGAGTCGAAATTGCCTAGCGGGAGGGCCTACGGGGAGCTGTTTTTT. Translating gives CASSESKLPSGRAYGELFF.

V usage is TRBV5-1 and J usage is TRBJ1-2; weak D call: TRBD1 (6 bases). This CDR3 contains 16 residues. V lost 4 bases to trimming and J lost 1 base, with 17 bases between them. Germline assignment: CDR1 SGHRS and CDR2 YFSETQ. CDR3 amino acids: CASSPTGTQNNYGYTF. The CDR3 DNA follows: TGCGCCAGCAGCCCAACTGGGACACAGAATAACTATGGCTACACCTTC.

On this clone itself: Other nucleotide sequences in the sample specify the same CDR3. CDR3 sequence (DNA): TGTGCCAGCAGCCCAACCTCAGGGGACATATACGAGCAGTACTTC. Protein sequence: CASSPTSGDIYEQYF. The chain employs TRBV9 and TRBJ2-7; tentative D call: TRBD1 (6 bases). From germline, CDR1 is SGDLS and CDR2 YYNGEE. Trimming shortened V by 4 bases and J by 4 bases, and 18 bases separated the two germline ends. The CDR3 is made up of 15 amino acids.

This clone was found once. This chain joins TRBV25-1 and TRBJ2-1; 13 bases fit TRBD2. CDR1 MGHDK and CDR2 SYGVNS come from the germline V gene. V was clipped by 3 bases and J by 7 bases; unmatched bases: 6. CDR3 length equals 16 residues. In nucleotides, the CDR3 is TGTGCCAGCAGTGACCTCGGACTAGCGGGAGTAAATGAGCAGTTCTTC. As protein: CASSDLGLAGVNEQFF.

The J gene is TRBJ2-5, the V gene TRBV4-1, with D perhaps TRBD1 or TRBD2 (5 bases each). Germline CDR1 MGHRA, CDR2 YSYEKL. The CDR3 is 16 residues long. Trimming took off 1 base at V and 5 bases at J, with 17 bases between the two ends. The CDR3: CASSQGRSGPRETQYF. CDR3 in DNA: TGCGCCAGCAGCCAAGGCCGTTCGGGGCCAAGGGAGACCCAGTACTTC.

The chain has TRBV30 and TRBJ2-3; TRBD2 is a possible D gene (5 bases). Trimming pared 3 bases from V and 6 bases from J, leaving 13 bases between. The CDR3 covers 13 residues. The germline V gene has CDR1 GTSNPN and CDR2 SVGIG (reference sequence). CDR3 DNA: TGTGCCTGGAGCCAGACCTGGAGGGATACGCAGTATTTT. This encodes CAWSQTWRDTQYF. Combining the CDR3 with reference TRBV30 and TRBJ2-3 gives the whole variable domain SQTIHQWPATLVQPVGSPLSLECTVEGTSNPNLYWYRQAAGRGLQLLFYSVGIGQISSEVPQNLSASRPQDRQFILSSKKLLLSDSGFYLCAWSQTWRDTQYFGPGTRLTVL.

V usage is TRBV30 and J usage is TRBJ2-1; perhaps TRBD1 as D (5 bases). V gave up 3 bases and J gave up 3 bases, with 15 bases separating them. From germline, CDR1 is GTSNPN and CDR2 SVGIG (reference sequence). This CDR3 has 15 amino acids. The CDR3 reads CAWSPALQGYNEQFF. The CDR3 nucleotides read TGTGCCTGGAGCCCGGCCCTTCAGGGCTACAATGAGCAGTTCTTC.

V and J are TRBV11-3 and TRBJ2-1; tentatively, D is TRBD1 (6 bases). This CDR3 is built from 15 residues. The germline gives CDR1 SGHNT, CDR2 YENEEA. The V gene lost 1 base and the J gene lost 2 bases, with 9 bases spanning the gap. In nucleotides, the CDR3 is TGTGCCAGCAGCTTAGGACAGGTTCCCTACAATGAGCAGTTCTTC. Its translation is CASSLGQVPYNEQFF.

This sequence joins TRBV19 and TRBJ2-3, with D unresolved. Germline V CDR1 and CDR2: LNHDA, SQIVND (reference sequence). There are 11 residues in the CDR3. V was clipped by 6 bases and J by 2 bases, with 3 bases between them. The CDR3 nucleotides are TGTGCCAGTAGCCACACAGATACGCAGTATTTT. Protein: CASSHTDTQYF.

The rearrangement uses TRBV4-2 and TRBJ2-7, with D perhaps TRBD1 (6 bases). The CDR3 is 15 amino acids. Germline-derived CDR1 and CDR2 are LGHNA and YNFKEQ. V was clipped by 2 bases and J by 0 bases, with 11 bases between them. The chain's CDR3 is CASSQTQGSSYEQYF. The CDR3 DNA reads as TGTGCCAGCAGCCAAACACAGGGAAGCTCCTACGAGCAGTACTTC.

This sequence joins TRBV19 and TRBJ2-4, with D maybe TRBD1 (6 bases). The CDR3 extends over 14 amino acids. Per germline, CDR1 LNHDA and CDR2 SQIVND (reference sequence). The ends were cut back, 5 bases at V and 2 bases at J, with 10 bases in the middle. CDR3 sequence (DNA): TGTGCCAGTAGTGCAGGGGTAACCAAAAACATTCAGTACTTC. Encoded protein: CASSAGVTKNIQYF.

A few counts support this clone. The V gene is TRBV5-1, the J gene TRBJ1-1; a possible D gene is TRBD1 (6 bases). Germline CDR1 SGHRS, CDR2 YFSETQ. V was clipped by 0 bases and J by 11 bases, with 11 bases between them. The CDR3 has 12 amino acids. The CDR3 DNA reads TGCGCCAGCAGCTTGGCCAGGGGAGACGCTTTCTTT. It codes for CASSLARGDAFF.

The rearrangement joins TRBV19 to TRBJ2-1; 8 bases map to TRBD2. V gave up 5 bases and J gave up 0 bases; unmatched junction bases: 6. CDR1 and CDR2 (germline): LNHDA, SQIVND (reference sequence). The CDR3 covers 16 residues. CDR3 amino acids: CASSPVAGSSYNEQFF. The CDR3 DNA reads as TGTGCCAGTAGTCCAGTAGCGGGGAGCTCCTACAATGAGCAGTTCTTC.

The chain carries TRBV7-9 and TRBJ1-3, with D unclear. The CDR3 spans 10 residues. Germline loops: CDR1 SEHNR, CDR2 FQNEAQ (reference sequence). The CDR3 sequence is CALWLNTIYF. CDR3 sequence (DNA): TGTGCTCTTTGGTTGAACACCATATATTTT.

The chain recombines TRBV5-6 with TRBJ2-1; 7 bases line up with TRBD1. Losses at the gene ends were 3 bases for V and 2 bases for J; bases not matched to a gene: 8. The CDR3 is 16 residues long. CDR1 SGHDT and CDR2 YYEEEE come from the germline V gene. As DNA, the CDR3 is TGTGCCAGCAGCTCGTCCGACAGGGTACCCTACAATGAGCAGTTCTTC. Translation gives CASSSSDRVPYNEQFF.

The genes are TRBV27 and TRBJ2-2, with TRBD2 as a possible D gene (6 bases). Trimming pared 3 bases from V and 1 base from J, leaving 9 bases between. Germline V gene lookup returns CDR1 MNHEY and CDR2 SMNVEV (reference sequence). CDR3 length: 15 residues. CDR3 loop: CASSFGGGNTGELFF. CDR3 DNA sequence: TGTGCCAGCAGTTTTGGGGGAGGGAACACCGGGGAGCTGTTTTTT.